This T cell receptor beta chain comes out of a study of OX40 agonist ivuxolimab in advanced cancers. Overall study context: A male proportion of 82.7% was recorded, with mean age 60 years and range roughly 23 to 90.

Regarding the study as a whole: Some nonresponders also had low normalized T-cell clonal expansion. On average, CD8+ T cells had more expanded clones than CD4+.

Blood sampling was done at baseline, cycle 4 day 1, and cycle 7 day 1. On this clone itself: Its antigen is undetermined.

Measured with immunoSEQ multiplex PCR; TCRdb has only the in-frame clones, and not every one. This table holds about 71,000 clones, around 80% found once. The CDR3 runs 15 residues. V shed 4 bases, J shed 4 bases, and the junction held 6 bases outside the gene matches. Per the germline V gene, CDR1 is SGHNT and CDR2 is YYREEE (reference sequence). This clonotype originated in an adult with an advanced solid tumor such as melanoma, head and neck, liver or kidney cancer. This chain connects TRBV5-4 to TRBJ2-3, with TRBD1 matching over 10 bases. The sample was CD4+ or CD8+ T cells sorted from blood, taken in a trial of the OX40 agonist ivuxolimab. CDR3 sequence: CASSQRDRGPDTQYF. CDR3 nucleotide sequence: TGTGCCAGCAGCCAACGGGACAGGGGCCCAGATACGCAGTATTTT.